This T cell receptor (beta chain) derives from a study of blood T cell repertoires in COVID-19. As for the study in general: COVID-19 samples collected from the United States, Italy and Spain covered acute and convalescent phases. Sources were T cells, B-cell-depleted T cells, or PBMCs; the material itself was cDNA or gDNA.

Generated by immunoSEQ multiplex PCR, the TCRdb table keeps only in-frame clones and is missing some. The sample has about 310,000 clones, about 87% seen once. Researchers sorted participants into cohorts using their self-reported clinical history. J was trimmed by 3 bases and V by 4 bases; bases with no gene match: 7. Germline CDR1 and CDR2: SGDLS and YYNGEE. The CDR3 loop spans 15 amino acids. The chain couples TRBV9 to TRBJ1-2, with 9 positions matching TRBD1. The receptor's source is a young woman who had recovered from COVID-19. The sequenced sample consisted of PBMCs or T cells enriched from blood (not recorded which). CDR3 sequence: CASSLTGQGYYGYTF. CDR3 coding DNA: TGTGCCAGCAGCCTAACGGGACAGGGCTACTATGGCTACACCTTC.